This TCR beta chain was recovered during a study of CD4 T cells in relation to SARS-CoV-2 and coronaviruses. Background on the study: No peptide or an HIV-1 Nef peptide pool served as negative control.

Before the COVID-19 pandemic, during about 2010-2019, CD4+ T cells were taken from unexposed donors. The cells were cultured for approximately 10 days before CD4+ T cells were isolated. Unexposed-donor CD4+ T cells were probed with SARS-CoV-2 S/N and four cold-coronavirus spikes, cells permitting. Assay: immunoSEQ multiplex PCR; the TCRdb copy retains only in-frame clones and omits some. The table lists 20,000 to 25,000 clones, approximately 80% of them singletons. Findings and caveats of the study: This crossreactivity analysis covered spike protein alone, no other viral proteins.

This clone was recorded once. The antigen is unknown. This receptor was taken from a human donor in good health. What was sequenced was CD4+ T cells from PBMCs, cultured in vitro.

CDR3 sequence: CASSHSTGPDTQYF. The CDR3 DNA follows: TGTGCCAGCAGCCACTCGACAGGGCCAGATACGCAGTATTTT. V is TRBV3-1 (or the pseudogene TRBV3-2) and J is TRBJ2-3, with 7 bases lining up with TRBD1. V shed 3 bases, J shed 4 bases, and the junction held 4 bases outside the gene matches. Germline V CDR1 and CDR2: LGHDT, YNNKEL (reference sequence). This CDR3 has 14 amino acids.